This TCR beta chain was sequenced in a study of blood T cells in healthy people across ages. Study results and caveats: Investigators treated diversity estimates from one million T cells as underestimates.

Sample-barcoded 5' priming and a J-beta primer mix drove a second PCR of roughly 6 to 12 cycles. From the 5' RACE reads, TCRdb called clonotypes with MiXCR, one entry per CDR3 protein. Of 1,500,000 or so distinct CDR3 sequences in the sample, under 55% are singletons; the top ten hold 4%. A note on this clonotype: Its antigen remains unknown.

Trimming pared 3 bases from V and 7 bases from J, leaving 6 bases between. The V gene's germline CDR1 is SNHLY and CDR2 FYNNEI. CDR3 length: 11 amino acids. The chain uses TRBV2 and TRBJ2-5, with D possibly TRBD2 on 5 matching bases. The source is a woman under 30 in good health. The specimen was blood. DNA for the CDR3: TGTGCCAGCAGTGATGAGGGGACCCAGTACTTC. It yields the protein CASSDEGTQYF.